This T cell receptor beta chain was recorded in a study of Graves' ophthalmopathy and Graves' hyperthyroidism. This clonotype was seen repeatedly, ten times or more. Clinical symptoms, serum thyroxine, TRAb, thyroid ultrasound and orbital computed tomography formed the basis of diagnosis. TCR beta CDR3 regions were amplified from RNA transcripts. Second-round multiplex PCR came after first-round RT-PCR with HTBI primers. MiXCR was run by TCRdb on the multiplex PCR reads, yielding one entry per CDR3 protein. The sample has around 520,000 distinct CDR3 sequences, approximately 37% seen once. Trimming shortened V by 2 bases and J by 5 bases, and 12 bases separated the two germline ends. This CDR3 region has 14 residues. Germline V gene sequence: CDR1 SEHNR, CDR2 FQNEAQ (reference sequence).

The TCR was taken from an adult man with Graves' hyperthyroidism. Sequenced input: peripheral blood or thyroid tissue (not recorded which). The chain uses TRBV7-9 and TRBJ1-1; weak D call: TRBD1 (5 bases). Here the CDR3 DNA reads TGTGCCAGCAGCTTAAGAGTGGGGCGGACTGAAGCTTTCTTT. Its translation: CASSLRVGRTEAFF.